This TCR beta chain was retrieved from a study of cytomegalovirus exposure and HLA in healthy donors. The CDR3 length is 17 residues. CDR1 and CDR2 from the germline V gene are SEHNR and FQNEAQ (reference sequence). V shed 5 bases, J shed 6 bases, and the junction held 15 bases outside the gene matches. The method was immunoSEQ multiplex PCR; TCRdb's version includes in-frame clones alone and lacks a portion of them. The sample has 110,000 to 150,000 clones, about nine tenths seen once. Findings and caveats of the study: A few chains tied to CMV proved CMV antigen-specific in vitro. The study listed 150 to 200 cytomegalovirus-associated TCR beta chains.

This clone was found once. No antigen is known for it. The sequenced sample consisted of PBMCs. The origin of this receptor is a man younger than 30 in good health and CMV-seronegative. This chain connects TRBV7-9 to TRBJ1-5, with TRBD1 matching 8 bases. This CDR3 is CASSLLVGRGLGQPQHF. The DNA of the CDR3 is TGTGCCAGCAGCCTATTAGTTGGCAGGGGGCTCGGTCAGCCCCAGCATTTT.